This T cell receptor (beta chain) was recovered during a study of blood T cell repertoires in COVID-19. The data were produced by immunoSEQ multiplex PCR, yet TCRdb's version contains in-frame clones alone and is incomplete. In the table there are hundreds of thousands of clones, approximately 89% of which are singletons. The specimen was PBMCs or T cells enriched from blood (not recorded which). This TCR derives from a woman between 25 and 40 years old who had recovered from COVID-19.

The CDR3 coding sequence is TGTGCCAGCAGTTCGATTGACAGCTATGGCTACACCTTC. As protein: CASSSIDSYGYTF. The V and J genes are TRBV28 and TRBJ1-2, with D possibly being TRBD1 (5 bases). Germline V gives CDR1 MDHEN, CDR2 SYDVKM. V gave up 4 bases and J gave up 4 bases, with 10 bases separating them. The CDR3 has 13 residues.